A selection of T cell receptor beta chains follows, all from one sample in a study of blood T cell repertoires in COVID-19. Using immunoSEQ multiplex PCR, the repertoire was profiled, and TCRdb retains in-frame clones only, with some absent. The sample shows under 200,000 clones, 88% of them seen only once. The specimen was peripheral blood. The receptors were gathered from a man aged 35 to 55 with active or convalescent COVID-19. CDR3s leave out the opening cysteine and the closing phenylalanine or tryptophan.

V gene	CDR3 protein
TRBV5-4	ASSWKGQAGGYT
TRBV11-2	ASSLSSEKLF
TRBV5-1	ASSLVSGGNQPQH
TRBV5-1	ASSLSTGQAQTQY
TRBV29-1	SVVSGDRYTDTQY
TRBV18	ASSPDILGHYTEAF
TRBV9	ASSVAEGSQETQY
TRBV5-1	ASSYGTSGSQPLNTGELF
TRBV28	ASSLTSPDTQY
TRBV10-1	ASSFRSQGTYEQY
TRBV5-1	ASSLEYRATNEKLF
TRBV10-3	AISTGQGHGTDTQY
TRBV3-1/TRBV3-2	ASSQGTGVGTDTQY
TRBV4-2	ASSQDQGGGNQPQH
TRBV5-1	ASSPITGANTGELF
TRBV6-1	ASSDNRNTGELF
TRBV7-2	ASSLQDRGPYEQY
TRBV3-1/TRBV3-2	ASSQELVEWSGYT
TRBV6-5	ASLGHGLANGELF
TRBV7-2	ASSLAQTKANEQF
TRBV27	ASSLLSQGANYGYT
TRBV6-5	ASTSIGSQVTTQY
TRBV18	ASSRALASYNEQF
TRBV11-3	ASSLAGGKEYEQY
TRBV11-3	ASSLGRGKREQY
TRBV29-1	SVGGGRSDTQY
TRBV27	APKGQGPYNSPLH
TRBV9	ASSGIAPSTDTQY
TRBV29-1	SVPLTRGGAYTDTQY
TRBV29-1	SVVGGRALSTDTQY
TRBV19	ASSPRTGRREKLF
TRBV10-2	ATQEQSNQPQH
TRBV5-5	ASSLFLVNEQF
TRBV6-6	ASKLVMGGGELF
TRBV27	ASSPGTSGSNEQF
TRBV29-1	SVDLSGRYEQY
TRBV6-5	ASTPTPGETQY